Described below is a single T cell receptor beta chain sequence and its context. What it binds is unknown. The assay was immunoSEQ multiplex PCR, and TCRdb's table has in-frame clones only and misses some. The table shows some 19,000 clones, with over 80% occurring only once. The sorted regulatory T cells were CD4+, CD25-high and CD127-low, with genomic DNA sequenced. This record comes from a study of regulatory and conventional T cells in RAG deficiency. Broader study findings: Shannon entropy was markedly lower and Simpson indices higher in RAG-deficient patients than control T-cell subsets. In Omenn syndrome, sorted "Tregs" may be peripherally activated cells. Patient subsets had shorter CDR3s; Omenn Treg-Tconv overlap exceeded 80%.

Germline values: CDR1 GTSNPN, CDR2 SVGIG (reference sequence). J gave up 4 bases and V 3 bases, and 4 bases lay outside the gene matches. CDR3 length equals 14 residues. Another study also made use of these data, one on regulatory T cells. From that report: Primers: 52 TRBV forward and 13 TRBJ reverse. Regulatory T cells showed the strongest V-J pair restriction and V/J gene skewing among patient repertoires.

This clonotype was sampled from a human donor in good health. The chain couples TRBV30 to TRBJ1-5, with TRBD1 identical over 9 bases. The source material was Tregs sorted from blood. The DNA of the CDR3 is TGTGCCTGGAGGGGACAGGGTCGAAATCAGCCCCAGCATTTT. This gives the protein CAWRGQGRNQPQHF.